Following are 28 T cell receptor beta chains from one sample sequenced in a study of blood T cells in healthy people across ages. It was with a sample-barcoded 5' primer and a J-beta primer mix that a second PCR of roughly 7 to 12 cycles was run. TCRdb redid the calling of the 5' RACE reads with MiXCR, one entry per CDR3 protein. Among roughly 1,000,000 distinct CDR3 sequences, about 23% were seen once, and the ten largest hold approximately 0.75%. Another study also made use of these data, one on T cells of mothers and their children.

The sequenced sample was blood. Source of these receptors: a girl aged 2 to 9 in good health.

The chain joins TRBV29-1 to TRBJ2-1, with D perhaps matching TRBD2 (5 bases). The J call may be mistaken, given a closer DNA end match to TRBJ2-5. This CDR3 is built from 15 residues. CDR1 SQVTM and CDR2 ANQGSEA come from the germline V gene. DNA for the CDR3: TGCAGCGTGGAAAATAGCGTTGAAGCGCCAGGGACCCAGTACTTC. This translates into CSVENSVEAPGTQYF.

CDR3 bases: TGCAGCGTTGATGAGGGAACTGGGGCCAACGTCCTGACTTTC. Protein: CSVDEGTGANVLTF. The genes are TRBV29-1 and TRBJ2-6; D is perhaps TRBD2 (5 bases). This CDR3 spans 14 amino acids. V lost 3 bases, J lost 2 bases, and 8 bases lay in between. Germline CDR1 reads SQVTM; CDR2 reads ANQGSEA.

This chain connects TRBV20-1 to TRBJ2-1; 9 bases match TRBD2. Germline-derived CDR1 and CDR2 are DFQATT and SNEGSKA (reference sequence). The CDR3 runs 15 residues. With V trimmed by 5 bases and J by 2 bases, 7 bases remained unmatched. CDR3 loop: CSASLLAGTYNEQFF. CDR3 nucleotides: TGCAGTGCTTCGCTTCTAGCGGGAACCTACAATGAGCAGTTCTTC.

This clonotype appeared a few times. The chain employs TRBV7-2 and TRBJ2-7, with TRBD1 as a possible D gene (5 bases). In germline, CDR1 is SGHTA, CDR2 FQGNSA. V was trimmed by 6 bases and J by 2 bases, leaving 17 bases between them. The CDR3 covers 15 residues. The CDR3 region is CASSYQGVTTYEQYF. CDR3 bases: TGTGCCAGCAGTTACCAGGGTGTAACGACCTACGAGCAGTACTTC.

The chain carries TRBV12-3 or TRBV12-4 and TRBJ2-1, with 8 positions matching TRBD1. CDR3 size: 14 residues. V was pared by 5 bases and J by 14 bases, with 14 bases of the junction left unmatched. The CDR3 DNA reads TGTGCCAGCAGTCTCCTGGGGATAGGACAGGGCGAGTTCTTC. This encodes CASSLLGIGQGEFF.

The gene calls are TRBV4-2 and TRBJ2-1; D is ambiguous. Trimming stripped 5 bases from V and 10 bases from J, with 12 bases between. The CDR3 runs 12 residues. The germline gives CDR1 LGHNA, CDR2 YNFKEQ. CDR3 in DNA: TGTGCCAGCAGCTATATCGGTCGCGAGCAGTTCTTC. It codes for CASSYIGREQFF.

The chain is built from TRBV7-3 and TRBJ2-1, with TRBD1 matching 8 bases. The closer fit of TRBJ2-7 to the DNA end suggests the J call may be wrong. This CDR3 spans 16 amino acids. Germline V gives CDR1 SGHTA, CDR2 FQGTGA. CDR3 amino acids: CASSLTAGGAPYEQYF. The CDR3 DNA reads as TGTGCCAGCAGCTTAACGGCAGGGGGCGCGCCCTACGAGCAGTACTTC.

The rearrangement joins TRBV20-1 to TRBJ2-7; no firm D call. V was shortened by 1 base and J by 6 bases, with 7 bases between the two germline ends. Germline lookup yields CDR1 DFQATT and CDR2 SNEGSKA (reference sequence). The CDR3 totals 11 residues. The CDR3 spells CSARGPSEQYF. The DNA of the CDR3 is TGCAGTGCTAGAGGACCGTCCGAGCAGTACTTC.

The chain has TRBV9 and TRBJ1-1, with a tentative D call TRBD1 (6 bases). The CDR3 runs to 15 residues. With 2 bases removed from V and 6 bases from J, the gap between germline ends came to 17 bases. Germline V gives CDR1 SGDLS, CDR2 YYNGEE. CDR3 sequence: CASSVGTLPGAEAFF. CDR3 in DNA: TGTGCCAGCAGCGTGGGGACCCTCCCAGGGGCTGAAGCTTTCTTT.

The chain couples TRBV12-3 or TRBV12-4 to TRBJ2-6; D may be TRBD1 or TRBD2 (5 bases each). V lost 6 bases, J lost 2 bases, and 11 bases lay in between. The CDR3 runs to 15 residues. Here the CDR3 reads CASRLQGPGANVLTF. In DNA form, the CDR3 reads TGTGCCAGCAGGCTTCAGGGACCTGGGGCCAACGTCCTGACTTTC.

This chain joins TRBV6-5 and TRBJ1-2; 7 nucleotides agree with TRBD1. The CDR3 is 14 amino acids. CDR1 is MNHEY and CDR2 is SVGAGI in the germline V gene. V lost 7 bases, J lost 4 bases, and 9 bases stayed unmatched. CDR3 protein: CASTSAGTAYGYTF. CDR3 sequence (DNA): TGTGCCAGCACATCCGCCGGGACAGCCTATGGCTACACCTTC.

On this clonotype itself: Without the conserved terminal phenylalanine or tryptophan, this CDR3 likely stems from a read error. V gene TRBV12-3 or TRBV12-4 combines with J gene TRBJ1-2; 9 bases map to TRBD1. V shed 4 bases, J shed 2 bases, and the junction held 5 bases outside the gene matches. CDR3 length equals 15 residues. For the CDR3, the DNA is TGTGCCAGCAGTTGGGCCGGGACAGGGAACTATGGCTACACCCTC. It translates to CASSWAGTGNYGYTL.

The genes are TRBV7-3 and TRBJ1-1; 8 bases map to TRBD1. Germline lookup yields CDR1 SGHTA and CDR2 FQGTGA. The trim removed 1 base at V and 5 bases at J, leaving 6 bases unmatched. The CDR3 contains 15 residues. The CDR3 region has the DNA TGTGCCAGCAGCTTAAGAGACAGGGGTTGGACTGAAGCTTTCTTT. Protein product: CASSLRDRGWTEAFF.

A word on this clonotype: The final CDR3 position lacks the conserved phenylalanine or tryptophan, pointing to a likely read error. J is TRBJ1-2 and V is TRBV12-3 or TRBV12-4; D is uncertain. This CDR3 region has 14 residues. The germline V and J ends were trimmed by 6 bases and 7 bases, with 18 bases remaining between them. The CDR3 DNA sequence: TGTGCCAGCAGCTTAATTGGAGCCTACTCTGGCTACACCGTC. As protein: CASSLIGAYSGYTV.

The rearrangement joins TRBV13 to TRBJ2-1, with D tentatively TRBD1 (6 bases). The CDR3 covers 13 residues. Trimming pared 8 bases from V and 9 bases from J, leaving 17 bases between. In germline, CDR1 is PRHDT, CDR2 FYEKMQ (reference sequence). The CDR3 protein is CASQSRDITEQFF. As DNA, the CDR3 is TGTGCCAGCCAGTCCCGGGACATTACTGAGCAGTTCTTC.

This clonotype showed up just a few times. CDR3 sequence (DNA): TGTGCCAGCAGTCCAAACCCTAGCGGGGATGGAGAGACCCAGTACTTC. It specifies CASSPNPSGDGETQYF. V usage is TRBV6-5 and J usage is TRBJ2-5, with 9 positions matching TRBD2. The CDR3 is 16 residues long. V trimming: 5 bases; J trimming: 4 bases; junction bases outside the gene matches: 11. CDR1 MNHEY and CDR2 SVGAGI come from the germline V gene.

This clonotype showed up just a few times. The chain recombines TRBV20-1 with TRBJ2-7; D gene unclear. This CDR3 comprises 15 residues. CDR1 is DFQATT, CDR2 SNEGSKA, per germline (reference sequence). V lost 0 bases and J lost 0, with 12 bases in between. The chain's CDR3 is CSARDPDTHSYEQYF. CDR3 DNA sequence: TGCAGTGCTAGAGACCCTGACACCCACTCCTACGAGCAGTACTTC.

This sequence joins TRBV10-3 and TRBJ1-2; D possibly corresponds to TRBD1 (5 bases). CDR1 and CDR2 (germline): ENHRY, SYGVKD. V was clipped by 3 bases and J by 4 bases, with 12 bases between them. This CDR3 comprises 14 residues. The CDR3 sequence: CAISDQGLTYGYTF. CDR3 sequence (DNA): TGTGCCATCAGTGATCAGGGCCTCACCTATGGCTACACCTTC.

This chain uses TRBV29-1 with TRBJ2-1; D gene uncertain. V was pared by 1 base and J by 4 bases, with 5 bases between. The CDR3 covers 12 residues. Germline values: CDR1 SQVTM, CDR2 ANQGSEA. This CDR3 is CSVEVWYNEQFF. Here the CDR3 DNA reads TGCAGCGTTGAAGTCTGGTACAATGAGCAGTTCTTC.

In its sample, this clonotype was seen once. The V call is TRBV11-2, the J call TRBJ1-5, with D possibly being TRBD1 (5 bases). Germline CDR1 is SGHAT and CDR2 is FQNNGV. The CDR3 is 15 residues long. V lost 5 bases and J 4 bases, leaving 15 bases between the germline ends. CDR3 loop: CASSDQDNLNQPQHF. The CDR3 nucleotides are TGTGCCAGCAGCGATCAGGACAATCTGAATCAGCCCCAGCATTTT.

Many counts were recorded for this clonotype. The genes are TRBV20-1 and TRBJ2-1; TRBD2 matches 14 bases. Germline-derived CDR1 and CDR2 are DFQATT and SNEGSKA (reference sequence). The CDR3 has 11 residues. V shed 6 bases and J 14 bases; nucleotides not matched to a gene: 3. CDR3 nucleotide sequence: TGCAGTGCCCCGACTAGCGGGAGGGAGTTCTTC. Amino acid sequence: CSAPTSGREFF.

The chain joins TRBV7-2 to TRBJ1-6; 7 nucleotides align to TRBD1. In germline, CDR1 is SGHTA, CDR2 FQGNSA. Trimming took 6 bases from V and 7 from J; bases not matched to a gene: 6. The CDR3 sequence is 14 residues long. The CDR3 is CASSPRQGNSPLHF. The DNA for the CDR3 is TGTGCCAGCAGTCCCCGACAGGGAAATTCACCCCTCCACTTT.

This clonotype was counted only a few times. This chain joins TRBV12-3 or TRBV12-4 and TRBJ2-2; possibly TRBD1 for D (5 bases). The CDR3 runs to 14 residues. V lost 6 bases and J lost 5, with 13 bases in between. DNA of the CDR3: TGTGCCAGCAGCATTTTTCAGGGAACCGGGGAGCTGTTTTTT. It codes for CASSIFQGTGELFF.

This clonotype was seen ten or more times. The chain combines TRBV3-1 with TRBJ1-5, with D unresolved. V shed 1 base and J shed 6 bases, with 4 bases lying between them. Looked up from germline, CDR1 is LGHDT and CDR2 is YNNKEL (reference sequence). This CDR3 comprises 12 residues. In DNA form, the CDR3 reads TGTGCCAGCAGCCAAGGTGGTCAGCCCCAGCATTTT. Translated, it gives CASSQGGQPQHF.

This clonotype has just one count. At one of its ends the junction is not consistent with the germline gene, which may arise from a read error. J is TRBJ2-1 and V is TRBV14; 8 nucleotides match TRBD2. From germline, CDR1 is SGHDN and CDR2 FVKESK. This CDR3 spans 14 amino acids. Here the CDR3 reads CVSSQEAGTSIPFF. The CDR3 bases are TGTGTCAGCAGCCAAGAGGCTGGGACTAGTATTCCGTTCTTC.

The genes are TRBV20-1 and TRBJ2-3; D may be TRBD1 or TRBD2 (6 bases each). The germline V and J ends were trimmed by 3 bases and 6 bases, with 10 bases remaining between them. This CDR3 contains 12 residues. The germline gives CDR1 DFQATT, CDR2 SNEGSKA (reference sequence). CDR3 coding DNA: TGCAGTGCTAGCGGGGGCGGGGATACGCAGTATTTT. Translation: CSASGGGDTQYF.

With regard to this clonotype: A read error may account for a junction end that differs from germline. This chain connects TRBV20-1 to TRBJ2-7; D gene ambiguous. Germline values: CDR1 DFQATT, CDR2 SNEGSKA (reference sequence). The CDR3 length is 13 residues. Here the CDR3 reads CSARDLSSYKQYF. CDR3 nucleotide sequence: TGCAGTGCTAGGGACCTGAGCTCCTACAAGCAGTACTTC.

This clonotype was seen a handful of times. A junction boundary mismatches the germline segment, possibly from a read error. The V call is TRBV24-1, the J call TRBJ2-1; a weak D match, TRBD1 (5 bases). Germline CDR1 and CDR2: KGHDR and SFDVKD. The CDR3 consists of 13 residues. For the CDR3, the DNA is TGTGCCACCAGTGACCCCTCGGACAATGGGCAGTTCTTC. This translates into CATSDPSDNGQFF.